These 30 T cell receptor beta chains were all obtained from the same sample, sequenced in a study of identifying expanded T cells in peripheral blood. Sequencing was performed with immunoSEQ multiplex PCR; in TCRdb, only in-frame clones are kept and a portion is missing. Here the sample spans some 97,000 clones, roughly 88% being singletons. The sequenced material came from blood. The origin of the receptors is a person between 18 and 70 years old in good health.

The CDR3 protein is CASSLGGGRYNEQFF. The CDR3 DNA reads as TGCGCCAGCAGCCTGGGGGGAGGGCGCTACAATGAGCAGTTCTTC. V usage is TRBV4-1 and J usage is TRBJ2-1; 7 positions agree with TRBD2. With 4 bases clipped from V and 3 bases from J, the junction kept 6 bases outside the gene matches. The CDR3 length is 15 residues. In germline, CDR1 is MGHRA, CDR2 YSYEKL.

The gene calls are TRBV6-5 and TRBJ1-1, with a tentative D call TRBD1 (5 bases). CDR3 size: 13 residues. Germline V lookup: CDR1 MNHEY, CDR2 SVGAGI. V lost 2 bases and J 4 bases, leaving 8 bases between the germline ends. CDR3 in DNA: TGTGCCAGCAGTTACGGGGGGAGCACTGAAGCTTTCTTT. It yields the protein CASSYGGSTEAFF.

The V and J genes are TRBV4-1 and TRBJ1-1; 8 nucleotides agree with TRBD1. Per germline, CDR1 MGHRA and CDR2 YSYEKL. J gave up 2 bases and V 1 base, and 3 bases lay outside the gene matches. The CDR3 is 15 residues long. CDR3 sequence: CASSQVDRGNTEAFF. CDR3 nucleotides: TGCGCCAGCAGCCAAGTTGACAGGGGTAACACTGAAGCTTTCTTT.

This chain joins TRBV5-6 and TRBJ2-7; D ambiguous. The V gene lost 2 bases and the J gene lost 5 bases, with 5 bases spanning the gap. Per germline, CDR1 SGHDT and CDR2 YYEEEE. This CDR3 is 11 amino acids long. CDR3 coding DNA: TGTGCCAGCAGCTTCTTGAACGAGCAGTACTTC. This sequence encodes CASSFLNEQYF.

The J gene is TRBJ1-6, the V gene TRBV5-1, with a possible D match to TRBD1 (5 bases). Germline-derived CDR1 and CDR2 are SGHRS and YFSETQ. Trimming took off 9 bases at V and 7 bases at J, with 17 bases between the two ends. The CDR3 consists of 14 residues. CDR3 DNA sequence: TGCGCCACCAAACCCGGGACCTCAAATTCACCCCTCCACTTT. The encoded protein is CATKPGTSNSPLHF. The complete variable domain, with remaining parts taken from reference TRBV5-1 and TRBJ1-6, reads KAGVTQTPRYLIKTRGQQVTLSCSPISGHRSVSWYQQTPGQGLQFLFEYFSETQRNKGNFPGRFSGRQFSNSRSEMNVSTLELGDSALYLCATKPGTSNSPLHFGNGTRLTVT.

This chain joins TRBV25-1 and TRBJ2-1, with unresolved D. This CDR3 comprises 13 residues. Trimming cost V 6 bases and J 0 bases, with 6 bases left between them. Per germline, CDR1 MGHDK and CDR2 SYGVNS. The CDR3, as DNA: TGTGCCAGCAGGAGCAGCTCCTACAATGAGCAGTTCTTC. Translation gives CASRSSSYNEQFF.

This clone showed up just once. The chain is built from TRBV7-9 and TRBJ2-1; 9 nucleotides line up with TRBD1. The CDR3 is made up of 16 amino acids. Trimming at V came to 5 bases and at J to 4 bases, leaving 9 bases not matched to a gene. The germline gives CDR1 SEHNR, CDR2 FQNEAQ (reference sequence). In nucleotides, the CDR3 is TGTGCCAGCAGCCCGCTTGAAGGACAGGGGTACAATGAGCAGTTCTTC. Residues: CASSPLEGQGYNEQFF. Together with reference TRBV7-9 and TRBJ2-1, the CDR3 gives the full variable domain: DTGVSQNPRHKITKRGQNVTFRCDPISEHNRLYWYRQTLGQGPEFLTYFQNEAQLEKSRLLSDRFSAERPKGSFSTLEIQRTEQGDSAMYLCASSPLEGQGYNEQFFGPGTRLTVL.

The chain combines TRBV18 with TRBJ1-1; 8 nucleotides agree with TRBD1. The CDR3 length is 13 residues. CDR1 is KGHSH, CDR2 LQKENI, per germline. Trimming cost V 4 bases and J 7 bases; bases outside gene matches: 5. The CDR3 loop is CASSRQGRVEAFF. CDR3 DNA sequence: TGTGCCAGCTCACGACAGGGGCGTGTTGAAGCTTTCTTT.

This clone was detected once. The chain uses TRBV7-2 and TRBJ1-5; D is undetermined. CDR1 is SGHTA and CDR2 is FQGNSA in the germline V gene. The CDR3 totals 13 residues. Deletions cut 3 bases from V and 6 bases from J, with 9 bases between. The CDR3 loop reads CASSLAASQPQHF. Written as DNA, the CDR3 is TGTGCCAGCAGCTTGGCGGCAAGTCAGCCCCAGCATTTT.

The chain uses TRBV9 and TRBJ2-1; 7 bases map to TRBD2. The germline gives CDR1 SGDLS, CDR2 YYNGEE. Trimming cost V 7 bases and J 9 bases; bases outside gene matches: 13. The length of the CDR3 is 14 residues. DNA for the CDR3: TGTGCCAGCCAATCCGCGGGAGAGATACGTGAGCAGTTCTTC. It codes for CASQSAGEIREQFF.

The V and J genes are TRBV10-3 and TRBJ1-4, with D possibly matching TRBD1 (6 bases). The length of the CDR3 is 12 residues. Germline V CDR1 and CDR2: ENHRY, SYGVKD. Trimming pared 11 bases from V and 6 bases from J, leaving 13 bases between. The CDR3: CAVREGDEKLFF. The CDR3 nucleotides read TGTGCCGTTAGGGAGGGGGATGAAAAACTGTTTTTT.

The chain recombines TRBV7-2 with TRBJ1-5, with TRBD1 identical over 12 bases. The CDR3 sequence is 15 residues long. V dropped 3 bases and J dropped 7; count of bases not matched to a gene: 4. Germline CDR1 is SGHTA and CDR2 is FQGNSA. The CDR3, as DNA: TGTGCCAGCAGCTTCGGGACAGGGGGCGGACAGCCCCAGCATTTT. Translating it yields CASSFGTGGGQPQHF.

This clone was recorded a few times. The chain employs TRBV7-9 and TRBJ1-2, with D hard to call. The CDR3 runs to 13 residues. Between the trimmed V and J ends, which lost 3 bases and 6 bases, there was a span of 11 bases. CDR1 is SEHNR, CDR2 FQNEAQ, per germline (reference sequence). CDR3 residues: CASSFHTADGYTF. CDR3 DNA: TGTGCCAGCAGCTTTCATACAGCTGATGGCTACACCTTC.

The V gene is TRBV5-1, the J gene TRBJ2-7; D is possibly TRBD1 (7 bases). The CDR3 covers 14 residues. Germline CDR1 SGHRS, CDR2 YFSETQ. V lost 1 base and J 5 bases, leaving 13 bases between the germline ends. DNA of the CDR3: TGCGCCAGCAGCTTGAATCCCAGGGGGGACGAGCAGTACTTC. Its protein is CASSLNPRGDEQYF.

This clone has only one observation. CDR3 nucleotide sequence: TGTGCCAGCACCCTAGGGGTGATAGGGGGCGGACGAGACACTGAAGCTTTCTTT. It specifies CASTLGVIGGGRDTEAFF. The chain carries TRBV7-9 and TRBJ1-1, with 7 bases that match TRBD1. In germline, CDR1 is SEHNR, CDR2 FQNEAQ (reference sequence). CDR3 length: 18 amino acids. Germline trimming cut 7 bases from V and 3 bases from J; bases unmatched to any gene: 20.

A single count supports this clone. The genes are TRBV2 and TRBJ1-4; 9 bases agree with TRBD1. This CDR3 has 15 residues. Germline V gene lookup returns CDR1 SNHLY and CDR2 FYNNEI. The J segment lost 10 bases and the V segment lost 3 bases, leaving 9 bases of the junction unmatched. The CDR3 bases are TGTGCCAGCAGTGAGACACCGGGACAGGGAGGAAAACTGTTTTTT. Protein product: CASSETPGQGGKLFF.

V is TRBV10-3 and J is TRBJ1-2, with 10 bases fitting TRBD1. CDR1 is ENHRY and CDR2 is SYGVKD in the germline V gene. This CDR3 region has 12 residues. The V segment lost 2 bases and the J segment 11 bases; nucleotides outside the gene matches: 2. The CDR3 coding sequence is TGTGCCATCAGTGAGGAGGGACAGGGGTACACCTTC. It is translated as CAISEEGQGYTF.

This clone was counted only a few times. The chain couples TRBV19 to TRBJ2-4; D is unclear. Germline V lookup: CDR1 LNHDA, CDR2 SQIVND (reference sequence). This CDR3 has 12 residues. V lost 5 bases and J 5 bases, leaving 7 bases between the germline ends. The CDR3 loop reads CASSPVENIQYF. The CDR3, as DNA: TGTGCCAGTAGTCCAGTGGAAAACATTCAGTACTTC. Full variable domain (outside the CDR3, taken from reference TRBV19 and TRBJ2-4): DGGITQSPKYLFRKEGQNVTLSCEQNLNHDAMYWYRQDPGQGLRLIYYSQIVNDFQKGDIAEGYSVSREKKESFPLTVTSAQKNPTAFYLCASSPVENIQYFGAGTRLSVL.

The V call is TRBV6-1, the J call TRBJ2-7; no firm D call. The CDR3 spans 14 residues. Trimming stripped 11 bases from V and 7 bases from J, with 24 bases between. Germline loops: CDR1 MNHNS, CDR2 SASEGT. CDR3 sequence reads: CALRAVNPFGEQYF. The CDR3 nucleotides are TGTGCCCTACGAGCAGTAAATCCATTCGGGGAGCAGTACTTC.

The CDR3 here is CASSRDSRTEAFF. Here the CDR3 DNA reads TGTGCCAGCTCCCGGGACAGTCGAACTGAAGCTTTCTTT. The chain recombines TRBV27 with TRBJ1-1; 7 nucleotides line up with TRBD1. The CDR3 runs 13 residues. Germline V CDR1 and CDR2: MNHEY, SMNVEV (reference sequence). The J segment lost 5 bases and the V segment lost 8 bases, leaving 8 bases of the junction unmatched.

The chain uses TRBV6-4 and TRBJ2-2; D remains ambiguous. Germline assignment: CDR1 MRHNA and CDR2 SNTAGT. The CDR3 is 12 residues long. V dropped 10 bases and J dropped 5 bases, with 11 bases sitting between them. The CDR3, as DNA: TGTGCCACCGGGCGTTTAACCGGGGAGCTGTTTTTT. This translates into CATGRLTGELFF.

A word on this clone: At the DNA level, this CDR3 is encoded by other sequences in the same sample as well. The chain joins TRBV5-1 to TRBJ1-1; weak D call: TRBD1 (6 bases). Per the germline V gene, CDR1 is SGHRS and CDR2 is YFSETQ. V lost 2 bases, J lost 3 bases, and 8 bases lay in between. This CDR3 is 13 amino acids long. Here the CDR3 DNA reads TGCGCCAGCAGCTTAAAGGGGGACACTGAAGCTTTCTTT. As protein: CASSLKGDTEAFF.

The V gene is TRBV7-9, the J gene TRBJ2-1; 7 bases are a match to TRBD2. Germline CDR1 is SEHNR and CDR2 is FQNEAQ (reference sequence). With V trimmed by 5 bases and J by 4 bases, 14 bases remained unmatched. There are 17 residues in the CDR3. Here the CDR3 DNA reads TGTGCCAGCAGCCCGTATGGCGAGCCTAGCGGTTACAATGAGCAGTTCTTC. Translation gives CASSPYGEPSGYNEQFF.

This clone appeared a single time. The chain links TRBV11-2 to TRBJ1-4, with D possibly being TRBD1 (6 bases). The length of the CDR3 is 15 residues. With 1 base removed from V and 8 bases from J, the gap between germline ends came to 14 bases. Germline CDR1 reads SGHAT; CDR2 reads FQNNGV. This CDR3 is CASSLGNRVGEKLFF. In DNA form, the CDR3 reads TGTGCCAGCAGCTTAGGGAACAGGGTTGGAGAAAAACTGTTTTTT.

CDR3 loop: CASSVGGRGSGNTIYF. The CDR3 DNA reads as TGTGCCAGCAGCGTAGGAGGCAGGGGCTCTGGAAACACCATATATTTT. The chain carries TRBV9 and TRBJ1-3, with a weak D call TRBD1 (6 bases). V lost 0 bases and J lost 0, with 10 bases in between. Germline V lookup: CDR1 SGDLS, CDR2 YYNGEE. This CDR3 region has 16 residues.

This chain joins TRBV5-1 and TRBJ1-1; TRBD1 aligns across 8 bases. Germline CDR1 SGHRS, CDR2 YFSETQ. V lost 4 bases, J lost 3 bases, and 2 bases stayed unmatched. There are 13 residues in the CDR3. CDR3 sequence reads: CASSLQGDTEAFF. In nucleotides, the CDR3 is TGCGCCAGCAGCCTACAGGGGGACACTGAAGCTTTCTTT.

This clone occurred once. The chain couples TRBV7-9 to TRBJ1-5; TRBD1 agrees at 10 bases. Losses at the gene ends were 6 bases for V and 4 bases for J; bases not matched to a gene: 9. The germline CDR1 and CDR2 sequences are SEHNR and FQNEAQ (reference sequence). The CDR3 sequence is 16 residues long. The DNA of the CDR3 is TGTGCCAGCAGGCCCGGGACAGGGGTCTTTAATCAGCCCCAGCATTTT. The encoded protein is CASRPGTGVFNQPQHF.

The rearrangement links TRBV21-1 to TRBJ1-2; the D call of TRBD1 is as the table states it, not checked on the DNA. TRBV21-1 is labeled a pseudogene. The CDR3 is 16 residues long. This CDR3 reads CASSKWQQGSPYGYTF. In DNA form, the CDR3 reads TGTGCCAGCAGCAAATGGCAACAGGGGTCCCCCTATGGCTACACCTTC.

The V gene is TRBV6-1, the J gene TRBJ2-5; D is uncertain. Per germline, CDR1 MNHNS and CDR2 SASEGT. V lost 1 base and J lost 7, with 7 bases in between. The CDR3 loop spans 12 amino acids. The CDR3 DNA follows: TGTGCCAGCAGTGAAGTATACGGGACCCAGTACTTC. Its translation is CASSEVYGTQYF.

This rearrangement joins TRBV10-1 to TRBJ1-1, with D hard to call. Trimming took off 5 bases at V and 1 base at J, with 8 bases between the two ends. From germline, CDR1 is WNHNN and CDR2 SYGVQD (reference sequence). The CDR3 is 13 residues long. The CDR3 nucleotides are TGCGCCAGCAGTTTCTTGCCGAACACTGAAGCTTTCTTT. Its protein is CASSFLPNTEAFF.